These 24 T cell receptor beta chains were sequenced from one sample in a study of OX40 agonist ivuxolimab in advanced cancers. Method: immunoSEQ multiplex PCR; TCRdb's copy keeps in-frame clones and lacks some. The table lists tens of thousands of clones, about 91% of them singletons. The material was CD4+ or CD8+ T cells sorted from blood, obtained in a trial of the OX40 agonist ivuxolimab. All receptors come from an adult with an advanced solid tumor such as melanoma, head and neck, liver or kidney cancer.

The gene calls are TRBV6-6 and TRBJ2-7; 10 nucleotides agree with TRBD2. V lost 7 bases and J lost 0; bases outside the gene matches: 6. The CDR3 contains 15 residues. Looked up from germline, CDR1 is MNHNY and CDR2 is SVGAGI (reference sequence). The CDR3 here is CASTRPSGSSYEQYF. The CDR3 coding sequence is TGTGCCAGCACCCGCCCTAGCGGGAGCTCCTACGAGCAGTACTTC.

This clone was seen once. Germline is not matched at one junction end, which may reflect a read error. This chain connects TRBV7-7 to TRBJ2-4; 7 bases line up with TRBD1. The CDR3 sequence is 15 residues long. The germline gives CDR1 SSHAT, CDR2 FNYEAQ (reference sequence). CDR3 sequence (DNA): TGTGCTAGCAGCTTACCCGAGGGGGCTGGGGACATTCAGTACTTC. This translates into CASSLPEGAGDIQYF.

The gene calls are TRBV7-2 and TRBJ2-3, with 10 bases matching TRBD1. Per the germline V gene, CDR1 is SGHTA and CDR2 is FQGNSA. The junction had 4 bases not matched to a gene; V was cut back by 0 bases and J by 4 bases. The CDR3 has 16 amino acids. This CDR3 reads CASSLAKGQGSDTQYF. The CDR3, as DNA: TGTGCCAGCAGCTTAGCGAAGGGACAGGGGTCAGATACGCAGTATTTT.

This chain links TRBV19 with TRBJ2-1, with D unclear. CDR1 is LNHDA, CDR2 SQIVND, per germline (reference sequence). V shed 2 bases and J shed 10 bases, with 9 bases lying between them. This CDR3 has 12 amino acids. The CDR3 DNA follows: TGTGCCAGTAGTATAAATACAGTCGAGCAGTTCTTC. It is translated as CASSINTVEQFF.

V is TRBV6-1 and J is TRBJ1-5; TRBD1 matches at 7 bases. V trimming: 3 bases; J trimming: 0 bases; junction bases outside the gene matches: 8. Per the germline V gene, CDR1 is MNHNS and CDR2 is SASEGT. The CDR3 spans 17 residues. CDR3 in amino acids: CASSDVLQGFSNQPQHF. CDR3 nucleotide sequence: TGTGCCAGCAGTGACGTCTTACAGGGGTTTAGCAATCAGCCCCAGCATTTT.

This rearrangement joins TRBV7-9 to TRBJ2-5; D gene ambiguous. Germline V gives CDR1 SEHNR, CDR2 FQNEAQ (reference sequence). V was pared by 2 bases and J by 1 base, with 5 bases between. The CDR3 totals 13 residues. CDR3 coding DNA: TGTGCCAGCAGCTTAAACAGCCAAGAGACCCAGTACTTC. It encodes CASSLNSQETQYF.

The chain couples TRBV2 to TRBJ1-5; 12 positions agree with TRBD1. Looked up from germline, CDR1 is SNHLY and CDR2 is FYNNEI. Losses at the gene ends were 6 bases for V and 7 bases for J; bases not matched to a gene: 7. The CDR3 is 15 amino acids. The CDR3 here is CASRGGQGAGQPQHF. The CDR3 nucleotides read TGTGCCAGCAGGGGGGGACAGGGGGCCGGGCAGCCCCAGCATTTT.

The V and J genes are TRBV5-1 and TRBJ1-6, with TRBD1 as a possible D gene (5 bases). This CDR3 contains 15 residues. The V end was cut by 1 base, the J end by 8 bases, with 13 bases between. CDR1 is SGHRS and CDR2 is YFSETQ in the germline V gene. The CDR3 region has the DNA TGCGCCAGCAGCTTGCGGGGGTCCCGAGATTCACCCCTCCACTTT. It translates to CASSLRGSRDSPLHF.

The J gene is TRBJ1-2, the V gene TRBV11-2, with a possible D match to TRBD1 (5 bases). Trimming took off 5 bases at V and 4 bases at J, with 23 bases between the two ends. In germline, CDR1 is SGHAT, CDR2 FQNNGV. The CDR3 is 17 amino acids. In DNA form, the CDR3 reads TGTGCCAGCAGCCATAACGGGGGAACCGGGGTTTCCTATGGCTACACCTTC. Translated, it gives CASSHNGGTGVSYGYTF. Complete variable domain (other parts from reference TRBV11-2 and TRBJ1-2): EAGVAQSPRYKIIEKRQSVAFWCNPISGHATLYWYQQILGQGPKLLIQFQNNGVVDDSQLPKDRFSAERLKGVDSTLKIQPAKLEDSAVYLCASSHNGGTGVSYGYTFGSGTRLTVV.

CDR3: CASSRHYEQYF. The DNA of the CDR3 is TGTGCCAGCAGCCGACACTACGAGCAGTACTTC. V usage is TRBV7-2 and J usage is TRBJ2-7; no reliable D call. Germline assignment: CDR1 SGHTA and CDR2 FQGNSA. V lost 5 bases and J lost 3, with 5 bases in between. This CDR3 region has 11 residues. Full variable domain (missing parts from reference TRBV7-2 and TRBJ2-7): GAGVSQSPSNKVTEKGKDVELRCDPISGHTALYWYRQSLGQGLEFLIYFQGNSAPDKSGLPSDRFSAERTGGSVSTLTIQRTQQEDSAVYLCASSRHYEQYFGPGTRLTVT.

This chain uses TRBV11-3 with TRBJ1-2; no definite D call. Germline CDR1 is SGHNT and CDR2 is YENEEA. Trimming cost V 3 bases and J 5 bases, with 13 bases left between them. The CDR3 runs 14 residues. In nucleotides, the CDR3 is TGTGCCAGCAGCTTTGACGGGGAGCGGTATGGCTACACCTTC. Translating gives CASSFDGERYGYTF.

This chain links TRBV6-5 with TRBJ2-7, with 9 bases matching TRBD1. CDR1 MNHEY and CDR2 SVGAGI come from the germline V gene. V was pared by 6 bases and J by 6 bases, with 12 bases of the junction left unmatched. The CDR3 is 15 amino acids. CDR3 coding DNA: TGTGCCAGCAGAACCGGGACAGGGATTCTCTTCGAGCAGTACTTC. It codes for CASRTGTGILFEQYF.

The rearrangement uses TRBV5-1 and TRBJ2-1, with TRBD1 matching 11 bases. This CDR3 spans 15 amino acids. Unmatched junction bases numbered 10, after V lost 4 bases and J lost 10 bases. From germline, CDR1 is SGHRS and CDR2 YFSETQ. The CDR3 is CASSPRTGGGREQFF. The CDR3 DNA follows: TGCGCCAGCAGCCCGCGGACAGGGGGCGGGCGAGAGCAGTTCTTC.

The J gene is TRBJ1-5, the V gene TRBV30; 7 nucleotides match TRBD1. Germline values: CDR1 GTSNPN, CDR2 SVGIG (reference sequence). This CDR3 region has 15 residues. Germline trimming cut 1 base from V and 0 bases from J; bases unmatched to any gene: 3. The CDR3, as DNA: TGTGCCTGGAGTGGGACAGGAGCTAGCAATCAGCCCCAGCATTTT. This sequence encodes CAWSGTGASNQPQHF. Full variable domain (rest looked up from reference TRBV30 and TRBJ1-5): SQTIHQWPATLVQPVGSPLSLECTVEGTSNPNLYWYRQAAGRGLQLLFYSVGIGQISSEVPQNLSASRPQDRQFILSSKKLLLSDSGFYLCAWSGTGASNQPQHFGDGTRLSIL.

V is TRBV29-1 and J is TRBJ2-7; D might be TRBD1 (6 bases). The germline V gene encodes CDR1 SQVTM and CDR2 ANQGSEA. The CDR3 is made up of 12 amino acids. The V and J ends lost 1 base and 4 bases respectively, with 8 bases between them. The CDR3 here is CSVEVQGYEQYF. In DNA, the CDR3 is TGCAGCGTTGAAGTACAGGGTTACGAGCAGTACTTC.

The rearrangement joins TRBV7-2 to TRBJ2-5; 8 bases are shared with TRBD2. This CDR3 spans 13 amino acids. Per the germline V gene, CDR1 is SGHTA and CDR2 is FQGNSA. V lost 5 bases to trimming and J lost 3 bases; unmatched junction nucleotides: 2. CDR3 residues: CASSGLAKETQYF. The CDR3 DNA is TGTGCCAGCAGCGGACTAGCAAAAGAGACCCAGTACTTC.

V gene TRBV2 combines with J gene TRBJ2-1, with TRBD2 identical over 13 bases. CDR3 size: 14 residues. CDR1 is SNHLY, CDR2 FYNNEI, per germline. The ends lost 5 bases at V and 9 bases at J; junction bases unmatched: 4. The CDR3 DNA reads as TGTGCCAGCAGTTCACTAGCGGGAGGGGGTGAGCAGTTCTTC. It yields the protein CASSSLAGGGEQFF.

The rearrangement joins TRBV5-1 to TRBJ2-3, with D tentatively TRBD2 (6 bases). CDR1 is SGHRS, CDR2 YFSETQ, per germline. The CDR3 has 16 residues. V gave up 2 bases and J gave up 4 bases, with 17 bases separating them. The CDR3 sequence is CASSLAGSHPADTQYF. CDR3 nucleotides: TGCGCCAGCAGCTTAGCCGGGAGTCATCCAGCAGATACGCAGTATTTT.

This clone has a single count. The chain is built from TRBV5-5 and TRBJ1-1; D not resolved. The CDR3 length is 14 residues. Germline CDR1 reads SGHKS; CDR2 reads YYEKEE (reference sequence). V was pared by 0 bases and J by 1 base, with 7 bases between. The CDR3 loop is CASSLVGENTEAFF. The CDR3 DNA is TGTGCCAGCAGCTTGGTCGGGGAGAACACTGAAGCTTTCTTT.

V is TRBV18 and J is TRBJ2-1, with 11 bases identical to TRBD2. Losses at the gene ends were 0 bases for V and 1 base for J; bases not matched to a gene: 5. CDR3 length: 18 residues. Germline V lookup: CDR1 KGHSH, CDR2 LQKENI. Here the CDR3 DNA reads TGTGCCAGCTCACCACCTGGTTCTAGCGGGAGGTCCTACAATGAGCAGTTCTTC. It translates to CASSPPGSSGRSYNEQFF. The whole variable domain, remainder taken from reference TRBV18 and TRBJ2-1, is NAGVMQNPRHLVRRRGQEARLRCSPMKGHSHVYWYRQLPEEGLKFMVYLQKENIIDESGMPKERFSAEFPKEGPSILRIQQVVRGDSAAYFCASSPPGSSGRSYNEQFFGPGTRLTVL.

CDR3 sequence (DNA): TGTGCCAGCAGTTACGATGACAGGGGCTCCTACGAGCAGTACTTC. This gives the protein CASSYDDRGSYEQYF. This sequence joins TRBV6-6 and TRBJ2-7, with 8 bases matching TRBD1. CDR1 is MNHNY and CDR2 is SVGAGI in the germline V gene (reference sequence). The CDR3 covers 15 residues. V shed 2 bases and J 0 bases; nucleotides not matched to a gene: 3.

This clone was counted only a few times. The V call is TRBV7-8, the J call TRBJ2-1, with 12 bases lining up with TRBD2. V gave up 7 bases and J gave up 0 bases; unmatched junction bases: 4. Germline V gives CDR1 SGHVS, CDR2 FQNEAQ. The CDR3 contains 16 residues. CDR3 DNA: TGTGCCAGCACTCGACTAGCGGGAGACTCCTACAATGAGCAGTTCTTC. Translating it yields CASTRLAGDSYNEQFF.

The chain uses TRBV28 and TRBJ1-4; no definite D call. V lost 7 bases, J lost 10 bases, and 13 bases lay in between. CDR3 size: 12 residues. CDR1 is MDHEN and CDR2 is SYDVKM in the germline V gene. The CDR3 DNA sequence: TGTGCCAGCATAGGAAGTAAGGGAAAACTGTTTTTT. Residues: CASIGSKGKLFF.

The CDR3, as DNA: TGCGCCAGCAGCAAAGGGACAGGGGGCTTGACAGATACGCAGTATTTT. Protein sequence: CASSKGTGGLTDTQYF. The rearrangement joins TRBV5-1 to TRBJ2-3, with TRBD1 matching 12 bases. V lost 4 bases to trimming and J lost 3 bases; unmatched junction nucleotides: 6. Germline lookup yields CDR1 SGHRS and CDR2 YFSETQ. CDR3 length: 16 residues.